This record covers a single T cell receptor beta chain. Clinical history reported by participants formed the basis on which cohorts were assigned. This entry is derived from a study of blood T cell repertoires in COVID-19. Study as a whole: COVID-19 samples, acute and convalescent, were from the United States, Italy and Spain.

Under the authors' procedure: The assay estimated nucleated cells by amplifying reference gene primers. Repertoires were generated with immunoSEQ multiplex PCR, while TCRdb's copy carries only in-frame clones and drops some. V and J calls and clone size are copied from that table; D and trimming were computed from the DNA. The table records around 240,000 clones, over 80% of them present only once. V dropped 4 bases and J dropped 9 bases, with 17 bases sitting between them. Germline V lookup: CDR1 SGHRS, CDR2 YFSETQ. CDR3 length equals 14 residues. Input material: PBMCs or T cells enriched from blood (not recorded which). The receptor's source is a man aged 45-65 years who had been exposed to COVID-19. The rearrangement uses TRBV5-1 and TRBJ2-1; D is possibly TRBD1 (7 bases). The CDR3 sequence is CASSNQGGFGEQFF. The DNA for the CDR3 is TGCGCCAGCAGCAACCAGGGGGGCTTCGGTGAGCAGTTCTTC.